This passage covers 3 T cell receptor beta chains from one sample sequenced in a study of cytomegalovirus exposure and HLA in healthy donors. PCR used 60 Vbeta primers and 13 Jbeta primers. Sequencing used immunoSEQ multiplex PCR; TCRdb keeps in-frame clones, though not all of them. The data contain about 150,000 clones, around 75% of them singletons. The source material was PBMCs. These receptors all stem from a male donor in good health and CMV-seronegative.

The chain uses TRBV21-1 and TRBJ1-2; the table's D call of TRBD1 was not tested on the DNA. TRBV21-1 is a known pseudogene. The CDR3 has 19 amino acids. Written as DNA, the CDR3 is TGTGCCAGCAGCATACGGCCCCGGGACAGGGGACCTTCTAACTATGGCTACACCTTC. It specifies CASSIRPRDRGPSNYGYTF.

The chain joins TRBV19 to TRBJ2-1; TRBD2 matches 11 bases. Germline V CDR1 and CDR2: LNHDA, SQIVND (reference sequence). The CDR3 loop spans 17 amino acids. Germline trimming cut 7 bases from V and 4 bases from J; bases unmatched to any gene: 12. CDR3 sequence: CASTPLPGLAEYNEQFF. Written as DNA, the CDR3 is TGTGCCAGTACTCCCCTTCCGGGACTAGCGGAATACAATGAGCAGTTCTTC.

This clone was observed a single time. The chain is built from TRBV28 and TRBJ1-2; D is unresolved. The CDR3 covers 14 residues. The germline V and J ends were trimmed by 8 bases and 4 bases, with 17 bases remaining between them. The germline V gene has CDR1 MDHEN and CDR2 SYDVKM. The CDR3 region has the DNA TGTGCCAGCGTCTCCCGGGAGTTTTTCTATGGCTACACCTTC. It codes for CASVSREFFYGYTF.